The next 10 T cell receptor beta chains were all read from a single sample in a study of blood T cell repertoires in COVID-19. TCRdb's table, derived via immunoSEQ multiplex PCR, lists solely in-frame clones and lacks some. The sample holds fewer than 450,000 clones; about 93% are singletons and the top ten take 2.5% to 4%. The source material was peripheral blood. The receptors stem from a woman aged 18-30 years who had recovered from COVID-19.

The J gene is TRBJ1-5, the V gene TRBV3-1 (or the pseudogene TRBV3-2); the match to TRBD1 covers 8 bases. Germline lookup yields CDR1 LGHDT and CDR2 YNNKEL (reference sequence). This CDR3 region has 15 residues. V shed 0 bases and J 6 bases; nucleotides not matched to a gene: 4. CDR3 region: CASSQDDRGAQPQHF. CDR3 in DNA: TGTGCCAGCAGCCAAGACGACAGGGGTGCTCAGCCCCAGCATTTT.

The rearrangement links TRBV5-6 to TRBJ1-5; D not certain. Trimming stripped 0 bases from V and 6 bases from J, with 7 bases between. The CDR3 spans 13 residues. CDR1 and CDR2 from the germline V gene are SGHDT and YYEEEE. CDR3 sequence reads: CASSLGDTQPQHF. Here the CDR3 DNA reads TGTGCCAGCAGCTTGGGTGACACTCAGCCCCAGCATTTT.

The chain joins TRBV12-5 to TRBJ1-2; 9 nucleotides agree with TRBD1. CDR3 size: 18 residues. Germline CDR1 is LGHNT and CDR2 is FRNRAP. After removal of 1 base from V and 6 bases from J, the junction contained 15 bases not matched to a gene. The CDR3 sequence is CASGLGTATGTGRDGYTF. DNA for the CDR3: TGTGCTAGTGGTTTGGGGACCGCAACAGGGACAGGGAGGGATGGCTACACCTTC. The whole variable domain, remainder taken from reference TRBV12-5 and TRBJ1-2, is DARVTQTPRHKVTEMGQEVTMRCQPILGHNTVFWYRQTMMQGLELLAYFRNRAPLDDSGMPKDRFSAEMPDATLATLKIQPSEPRDSAVYFCASGLGTATGTGRDGYTFGSGTRLTVV.

V gene TRBV7-8 combines with J gene TRBJ2-3; D remains unclear. CDR1 is SGHVS, CDR2 FQNEAQ, per germline. Trimming removed 0 bases from V and 6 bases from J, with 13 bases in between. The CDR3 extends over 15 amino acids. The CDR3 coding sequence is TGTGCCAGCAGCTTAGCGGGCCCAGGTTGGGATACGCAGTATTTT. Encoded protein: CASSLAGPGWDTQYF.

The chain uses TRBV24-1 and TRBJ1-2; D not resolved. V dropped 0 bases and J dropped 0 bases, with 4 bases sitting between them. This CDR3 has 14 residues. Germline V CDR1 and CDR2: KGHDR, SFDVKD. The CDR3 nucleotides are TGTGCCACCAGTGATTTGACAACTAACTATGGCTACACCTTC. It codes for CATSDLTTNYGYTF.

This chain connects TRBV27 to TRBJ2-1, with 8 bases that match TRBD2. CDR3 size: 16 residues. V was clipped by 6 bases and J by 2 bases; unmatched bases: 9. The germline V gene encodes CDR1 MNHEY and CDR2 SMNVEV (reference sequence). For the CDR3, the DNA is TGTGCCAGCAGCCTTGAGACGGGACTAGCCTACAATGAGCAGTTCTTC. The encoded protein is CASSLETGLAYNEQFF.

This chain joins TRBV2 and TRBJ2-7; D perhaps matches TRBD1 (6 bases). CDR1 is SNHLY and CDR2 is FYNNEI in the germline V gene. CDR3 length: 14 residues. The V gene lost 2 bases and the J gene lost 2 bases, with 10 bases spanning the gap. The chain's CDR3 is CASSEQGNTYEQYV. CDR3 DNA: TGTGCCAGCAGTGAACAGGGGAACACCTACGAGCAGTACGTC.

V and J are TRBV11-2 and TRBJ2-1; no firm D call. CDR3 length: 19 residues. The germline V gene encodes CDR1 SGHAT and CDR2 FQNNGV. V lost 0 bases to trimming and J lost 0 bases, with 18 bases between them. The CDR3 DNA sequence: TGTGCCAGCAGCTTAGATGCTTTGTCTGGGCTAAGCTCCTACAATGAGCAGTTCTTC. Translated, it gives CASSLDALSGLSSYNEQFF.

The V call is TRBV5-1, the J call TRBJ2-1, with 8 bases aligning to TRBD1. CDR1 SGHRS and CDR2 YFSETQ come from the germline V gene. The CDR3 runs 16 residues. Trimming removed 0 bases from V and 8 bases from J; junction bases left unmatched: 10. CDR3 DNA sequence: TGCGCCAGCAGCTTGGATGTCAGGGGGCCTGGGGATGAGCAGTTCTTC. Translated: CASSLDVRGPGDEQFF.

The V and J genes are TRBV6-5 and TRBJ1-5; TRBD1 matches at 7 bases. The germline V gene has CDR1 MNHEY and CDR2 SVGAGI. J was trimmed by 2 bases and V by 6 bases; bases with no gene match: 4. The length of the CDR3 is 14 residues. The CDR3 DNA follows: TGTGCCAGCAGCACCGGACAGGGCAATCAGCCCCAGCATTTT. Amino acids: CASSTGQGNQPQHF.